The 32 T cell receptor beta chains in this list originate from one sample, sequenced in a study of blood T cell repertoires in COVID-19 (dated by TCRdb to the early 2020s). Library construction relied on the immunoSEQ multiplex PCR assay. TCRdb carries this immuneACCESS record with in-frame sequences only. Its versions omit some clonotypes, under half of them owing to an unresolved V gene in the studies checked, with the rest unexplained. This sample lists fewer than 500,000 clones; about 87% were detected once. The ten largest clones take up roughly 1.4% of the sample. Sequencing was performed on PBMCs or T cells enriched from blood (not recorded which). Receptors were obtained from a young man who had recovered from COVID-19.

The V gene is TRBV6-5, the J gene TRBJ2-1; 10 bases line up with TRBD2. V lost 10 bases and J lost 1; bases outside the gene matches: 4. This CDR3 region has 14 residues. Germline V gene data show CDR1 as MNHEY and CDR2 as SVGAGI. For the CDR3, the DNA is TGTGCCACCCAAGCGGGGGGGTCCTACAATGAGCAGTTCTTC. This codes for CATQAGGSYNEQFF.

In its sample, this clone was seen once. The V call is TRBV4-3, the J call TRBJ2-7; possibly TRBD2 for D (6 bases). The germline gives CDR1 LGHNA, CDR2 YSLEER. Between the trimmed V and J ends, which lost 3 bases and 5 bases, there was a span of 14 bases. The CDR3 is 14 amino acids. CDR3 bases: TGCGCCAGCAGCCAGGGGGGACCAAGGAACGAGCAGTACTTC. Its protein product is CASSQGGPRNEQYF.

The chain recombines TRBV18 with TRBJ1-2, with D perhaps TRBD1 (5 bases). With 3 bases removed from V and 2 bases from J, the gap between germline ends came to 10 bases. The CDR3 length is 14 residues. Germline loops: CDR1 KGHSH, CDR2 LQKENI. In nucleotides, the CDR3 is TGTGCCAGCTCACCGACAGCAGAAAACTATGGCTACACCTTC. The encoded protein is CASSPTAENYGYTF.

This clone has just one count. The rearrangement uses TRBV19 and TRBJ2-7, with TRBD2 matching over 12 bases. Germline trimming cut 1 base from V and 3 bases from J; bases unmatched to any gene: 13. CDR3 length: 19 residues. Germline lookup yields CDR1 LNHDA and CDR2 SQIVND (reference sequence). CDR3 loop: CASSIVGAAGLAGLYEQYF. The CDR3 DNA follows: TGTGCCAGTAGTATAGTGGGGGCGGCCGGACTAGCGGGGCTCTACGAGCAGTACTTC.

As DNA, the CDR3 is TGCAGCGTTGTGTATGGGGGCCCTGGAAACACCATATATTTT. As protein: CSVVYGGPGNTIYF. The chain couples TRBV29-1 to TRBJ1-3, with a possible D match to TRBD1 (6 bases). V was trimmed by 4 bases and J by 2 bases, leaving 12 bases between them. Germline CDR1 and CDR2: SQVTM and ANQGSEA. CDR3 length equals 14 residues.

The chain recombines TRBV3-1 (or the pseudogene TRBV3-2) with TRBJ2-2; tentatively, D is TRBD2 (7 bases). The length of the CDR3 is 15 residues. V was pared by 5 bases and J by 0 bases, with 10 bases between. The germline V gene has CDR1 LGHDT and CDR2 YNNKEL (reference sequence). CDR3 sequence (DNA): TGTGCCAGCAGCAGGGGGGGTACGAACACCGGGGAGCTGTTTTTT. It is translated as CASSRGGTNTGELFF.

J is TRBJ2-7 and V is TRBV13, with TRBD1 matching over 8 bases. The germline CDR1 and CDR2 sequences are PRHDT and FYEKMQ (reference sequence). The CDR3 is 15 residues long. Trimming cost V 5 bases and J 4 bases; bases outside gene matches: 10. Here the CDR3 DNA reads TGTGCCAGCAGCCCCAGGGGGCAGGGGGTTTACGAGCAGTACTTC. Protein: CASSPRGQGVYEQYF.

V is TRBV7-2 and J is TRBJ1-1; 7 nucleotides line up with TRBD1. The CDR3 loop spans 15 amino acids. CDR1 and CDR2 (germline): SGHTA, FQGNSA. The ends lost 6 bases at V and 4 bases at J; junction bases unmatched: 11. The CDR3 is CASSQRSQGTTEAFF. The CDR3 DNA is TGTGCCAGCAGTCAAAGATCACAGGGGACCACTGAAGCTTTCTTT.

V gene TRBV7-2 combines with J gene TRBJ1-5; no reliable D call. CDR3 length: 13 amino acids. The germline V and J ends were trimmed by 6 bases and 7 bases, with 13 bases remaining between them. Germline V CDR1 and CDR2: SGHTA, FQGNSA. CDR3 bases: TGTGCCAGCAGAAGGGTAACGGGGCAGCCCCAGCATTTT. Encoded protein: CASRRVTGQPQHF.

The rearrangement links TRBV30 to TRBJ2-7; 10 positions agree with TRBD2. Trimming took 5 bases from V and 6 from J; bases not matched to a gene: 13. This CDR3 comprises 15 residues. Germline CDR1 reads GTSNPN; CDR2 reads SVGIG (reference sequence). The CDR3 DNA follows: TGTGCCTGGGAGGGAGCGCTAGCGGGGGTCCGCGAGCAGTACTTC. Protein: CAWEGALAGVREQYF.

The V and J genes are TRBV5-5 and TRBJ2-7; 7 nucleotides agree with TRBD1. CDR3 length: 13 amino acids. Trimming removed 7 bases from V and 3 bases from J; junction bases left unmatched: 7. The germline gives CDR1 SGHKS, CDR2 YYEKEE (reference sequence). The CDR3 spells CASSGQLFYEQYF. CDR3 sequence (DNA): TGTGCCAGCTCGGGACAGCTCTTCTACGAGCAGTACTTC.

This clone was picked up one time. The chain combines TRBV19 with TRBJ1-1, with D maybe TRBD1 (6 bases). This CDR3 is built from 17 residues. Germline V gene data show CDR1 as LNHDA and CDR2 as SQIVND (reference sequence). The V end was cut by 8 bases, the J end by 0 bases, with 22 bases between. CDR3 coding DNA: TGTGCCAGTTGGCCCACACGGGGGGGCCCTATGAACACTGAAGCTTTCTTT. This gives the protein CASWPTRGGPMNTEAFF.

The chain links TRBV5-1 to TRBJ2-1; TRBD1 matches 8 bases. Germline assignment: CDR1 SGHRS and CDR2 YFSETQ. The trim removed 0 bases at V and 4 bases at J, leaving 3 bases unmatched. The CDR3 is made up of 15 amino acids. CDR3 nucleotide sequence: TGCGCCAGCAGCTTGGCGGGACAGGATTACAATGAGCAGTTCTTC. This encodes CASSLAGQDYNEQFF.

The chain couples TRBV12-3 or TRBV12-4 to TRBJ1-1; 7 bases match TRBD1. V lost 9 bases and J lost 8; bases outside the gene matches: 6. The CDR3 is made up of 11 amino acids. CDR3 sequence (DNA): TGTGCCAGTCGGACAGGATGGGAAGCTTTCTTT. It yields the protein CASRTGWEAFF.

CDR3 protein: CASSPQGASVTEAFF. As DNA, the CDR3 is TGTGCCAGCAGCCCCCAAGGGGCCTCGGTCACTGAAGCTTTCTTT. This rearrangement joins TRBV7-9 to TRBJ1-1; TRBD1 might be the D (5 bases). Germline-derived CDR1 and CDR2 are SEHNR and FQNEAQ (reference sequence). The CDR3 runs 15 residues. V lost 5 bases, J lost 4 bases, and 17 bases lay in between.

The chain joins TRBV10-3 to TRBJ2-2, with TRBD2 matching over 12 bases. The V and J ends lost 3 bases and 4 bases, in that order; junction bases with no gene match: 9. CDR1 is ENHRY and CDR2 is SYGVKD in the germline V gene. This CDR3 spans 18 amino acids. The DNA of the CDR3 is TGTGCCATCAGTGACCCTCTAGCGGGGGGGCCGGGCACCGGGGAGCTGTTTTTT. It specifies CAISDPLAGGPGTGELFF.

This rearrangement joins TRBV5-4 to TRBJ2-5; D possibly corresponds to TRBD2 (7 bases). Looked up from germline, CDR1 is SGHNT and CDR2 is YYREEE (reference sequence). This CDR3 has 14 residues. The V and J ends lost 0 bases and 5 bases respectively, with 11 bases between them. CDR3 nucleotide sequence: TGTGCCAGCAGCTTGGTCGGGGGGCGGGAGACCCAGTACTTC. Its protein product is CASSLVGGRETQYF.

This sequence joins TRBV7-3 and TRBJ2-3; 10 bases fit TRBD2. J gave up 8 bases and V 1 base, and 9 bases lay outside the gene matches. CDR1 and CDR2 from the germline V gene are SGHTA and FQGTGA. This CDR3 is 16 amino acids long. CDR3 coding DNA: TGTGCCAGCAGCTTAAACAGCGGGGGGGTGTCTGGTACGCAGTATTTT. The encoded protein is CASSLNSGGVSGTQYF.

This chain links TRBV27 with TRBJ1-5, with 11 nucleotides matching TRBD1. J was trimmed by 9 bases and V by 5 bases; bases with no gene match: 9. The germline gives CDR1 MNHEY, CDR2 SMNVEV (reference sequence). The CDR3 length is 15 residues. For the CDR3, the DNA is TGTGCCAGCAGTCAGGGACAGGGGGTACAACGGCCCCAGCATTTT. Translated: CASSQGQGVQRPQHF.

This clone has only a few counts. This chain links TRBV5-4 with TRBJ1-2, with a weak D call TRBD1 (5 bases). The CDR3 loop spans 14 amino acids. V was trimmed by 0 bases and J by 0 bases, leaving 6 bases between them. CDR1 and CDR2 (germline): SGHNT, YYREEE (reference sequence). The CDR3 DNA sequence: TGTGCCAGCAGCTTGGGGGGGGCTAACTATGGCTACACCTTC. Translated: CASSLGGANYGYTF.

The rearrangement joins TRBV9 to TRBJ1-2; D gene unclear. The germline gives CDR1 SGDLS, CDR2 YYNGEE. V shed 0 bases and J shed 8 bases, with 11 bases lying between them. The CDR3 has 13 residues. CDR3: CASSVATAGGYTF. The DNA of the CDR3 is TGTGCCAGCAGCGTAGCTACGGCGGGCGGCTACACCTTC.

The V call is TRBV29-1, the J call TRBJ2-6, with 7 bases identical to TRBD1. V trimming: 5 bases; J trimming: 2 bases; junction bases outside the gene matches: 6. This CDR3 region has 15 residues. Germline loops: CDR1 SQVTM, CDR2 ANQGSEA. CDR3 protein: CSVTQGWAGANVLTF. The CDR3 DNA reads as TGCAGCGTTACACAGGGGTGGGCTGGGGCCAACGTCCTGACTTTC.

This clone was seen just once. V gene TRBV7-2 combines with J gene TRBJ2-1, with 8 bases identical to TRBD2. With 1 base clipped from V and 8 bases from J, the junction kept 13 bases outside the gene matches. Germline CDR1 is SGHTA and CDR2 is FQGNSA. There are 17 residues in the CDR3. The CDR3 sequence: CASSLVFSGVPRDEQFF. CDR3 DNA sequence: TGTGCCAGCAGCTTAGTATTTAGCGGGGTCCCCAGGGATGAGCAGTTCTTC. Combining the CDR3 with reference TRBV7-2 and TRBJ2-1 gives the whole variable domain GAGVSQSPSNKVTEKGKDVELRCDPISGHTALYWYRQSLGQGLEFLIYFQGNSAPDKSGLPSDRFSAERTGGSVSTLTIQRTQQEDSAVYLCASSLVFSGVPRDEQFFGPGTRLTVL.

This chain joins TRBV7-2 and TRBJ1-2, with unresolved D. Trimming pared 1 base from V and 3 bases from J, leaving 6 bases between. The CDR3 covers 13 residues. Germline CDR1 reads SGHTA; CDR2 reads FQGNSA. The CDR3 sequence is CASSLGGDYGYTF. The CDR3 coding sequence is TGTGCCAGCAGCTTAGGAGGAGACTATGGCTACACCTTC. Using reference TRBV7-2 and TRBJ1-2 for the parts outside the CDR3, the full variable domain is GAGVSQSPSNKVTEKGKDVELRCDPISGHTALYWYRQSLGQGLEFLIYFQGNSAPDKSGLPSDRFSAERTGGSVSTLTIQRTQQEDSAVYLCASSLGGDYGYTFGSGTRLTVV.

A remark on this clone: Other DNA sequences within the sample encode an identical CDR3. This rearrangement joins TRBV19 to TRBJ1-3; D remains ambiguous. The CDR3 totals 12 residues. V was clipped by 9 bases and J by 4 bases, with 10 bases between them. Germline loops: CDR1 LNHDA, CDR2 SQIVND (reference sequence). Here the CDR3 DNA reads TGTGCCAGCTGGACTGCGGGAAACACCATATATTTT. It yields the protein CASWTAGNTIYF.

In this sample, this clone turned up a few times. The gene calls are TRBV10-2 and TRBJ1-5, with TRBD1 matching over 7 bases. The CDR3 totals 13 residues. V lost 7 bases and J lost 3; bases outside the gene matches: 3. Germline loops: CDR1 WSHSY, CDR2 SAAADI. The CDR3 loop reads CASTRGPNQPQHF. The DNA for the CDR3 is TGCGCCAGCACAAGGGGGCCCAATCAGCCCCAGCATTTT.

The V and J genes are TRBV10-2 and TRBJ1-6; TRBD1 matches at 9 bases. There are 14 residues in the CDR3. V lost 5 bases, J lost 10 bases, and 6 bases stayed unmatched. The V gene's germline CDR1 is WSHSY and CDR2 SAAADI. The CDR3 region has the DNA TGCGCCAGCAGTTCGGGACAGGGAAACTCACCCCTCCACTTT. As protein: CASSSGQGNSPLHF.

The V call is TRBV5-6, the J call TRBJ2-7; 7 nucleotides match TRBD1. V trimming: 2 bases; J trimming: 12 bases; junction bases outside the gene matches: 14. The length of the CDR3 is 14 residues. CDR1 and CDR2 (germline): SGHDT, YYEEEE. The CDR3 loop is CASSFAPGQPGWYF. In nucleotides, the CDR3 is TGTGCCAGCAGCTTCGCACCGGGACAGCCCGGTTGGTACTTC.

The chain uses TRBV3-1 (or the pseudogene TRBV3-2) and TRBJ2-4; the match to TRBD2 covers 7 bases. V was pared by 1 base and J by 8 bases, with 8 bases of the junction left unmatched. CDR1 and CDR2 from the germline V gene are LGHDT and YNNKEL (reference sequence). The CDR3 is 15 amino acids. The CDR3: CASSQVGGNADIQYF. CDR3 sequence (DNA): TGTGCCAGCAGCCAAGTCGGGGGGAATGCGGACATTCAGTACTTC.

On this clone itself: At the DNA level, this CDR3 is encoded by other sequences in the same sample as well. The DNA of the CDR3 is TGTGCCAGCAGCCAACTAGCGGGGGATACGCAGTATTTT. Protein sequence: CASSQLAGDTQYF. The chain recombines TRBV3-1 (or the pseudogene TRBV3-2) with TRBJ2-3; 9 bases align to TRBD2. The CDR3 is made up of 13 amino acids. Trimming removed 2 bases from V and 6 bases from J; junction bases left unmatched: 0. Germline V gives CDR1 LGHDT, CDR2 YNNKEL (reference sequence).

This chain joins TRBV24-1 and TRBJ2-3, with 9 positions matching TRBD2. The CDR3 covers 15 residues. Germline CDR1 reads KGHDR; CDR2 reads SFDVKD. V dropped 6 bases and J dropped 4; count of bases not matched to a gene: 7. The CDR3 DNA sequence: TGTGCCACCAGTCTAGGCGGGGGGGCGTCAGATACGCAGTATTTT. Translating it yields CATSLGGGASDTQYF.

In nucleotides, the CDR3 is TGTGCCAGCAGTGACAGTCTCTCCTTCACAGATACGCAGTATTTT. Translation: CASSDSLSFTDTQYF. This chain joins TRBV6-1 and TRBJ2-3; D is undetermined. This CDR3 is 15 amino acids long. The germline V and J ends were trimmed by 3 bases and 2 bases, with 12 bases remaining between them. Germline values: CDR1 MNHNS, CDR2 SASEGT.